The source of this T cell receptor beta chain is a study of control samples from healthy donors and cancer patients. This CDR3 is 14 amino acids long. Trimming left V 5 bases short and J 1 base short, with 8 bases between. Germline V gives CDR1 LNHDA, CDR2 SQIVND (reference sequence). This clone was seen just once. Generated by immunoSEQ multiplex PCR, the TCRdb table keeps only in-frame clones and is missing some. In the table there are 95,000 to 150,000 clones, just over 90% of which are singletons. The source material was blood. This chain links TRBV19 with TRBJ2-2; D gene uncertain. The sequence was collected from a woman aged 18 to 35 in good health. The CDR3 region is CASSGSGNTGELFF. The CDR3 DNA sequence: TGTGCCAGTAGTGGGTCCGGGAACACCGGGGAGCTGTTTTTT.